What follows are 6 T cell receptor beta chains derived from one specimen sequenced in a study of blood T cells in healthy people across ages. A second roughly 6 to 12 cycle PCR used barcoded and J-beta primers. In TCRdb, the 5' RACE reads were re-called with MiXCR into one record per CDR3 protein. The sample contains over 600,000 distinct CDR3 sequences, 46% of which appear only once. The sample consisted of blood. The receptors derive from an elderly man in good health.

A remark on this clonotype: One end of the junction varies from germline; a read error may be responsible. The chain links TRBV6-6 to TRBJ1-6, with 9 bases fitting TRBD1. The germline gives CDR1 MNHNY, CDR2 SVGAGI (reference sequence). This CDR3 is built from 17 residues. CDR3 DNA: TGTGCCAGCAGACAATATGGGACAGGGCGTGATAATTCATCCCTCCACTTT. It is translated as CASRQYGTGRDNSSLHF.

This clonotype turned up a few times. The chain recombines TRBV10-2 with TRBJ1-6; 9 positions agree with TRBD1. Germline CDR1 WSHSY, CDR2 SAAADI. The CDR3 covers 17 residues. V dropped 1 base and J dropped 7; count of bases not matched to a gene: 8. In DNA form, the CDR3 reads TGCGCCAGCAGTGAGTTATTGGTCGGACAGGGGAATTCACCCCTCCACTTT. This encodes CASSELLVGQGNSPLHF.

This clonotype was seen a few times. DNA of the CDR3: TGCAGTGCTAGGTTAGCGGTGGCCCCCTACGAGCAGTACTTC. Translating it yields CSARLAVAPYEQYF. The rearrangement joins TRBV20-1 to TRBJ2-7; D perhaps matches TRBD2 (6 bases). The CDR3 extends over 14 amino acids. The germline V gene has CDR1 DFQATT and CDR2 SNEGSKA (reference sequence). Trimming cost V 3 bases and J 2 bases, with 14 bases left between them.

This clonotype was counted between two and nine times. V is TRBV7-2 and J is TRBJ2-2; 9 bases align to TRBD2. CDR1 SGHTA and CDR2 FQGNSA come from the germline V gene. This CDR3 is 15 amino acids long. The ends lost 5 bases at V and 3 bases at J; junction bases unmatched: 4. The CDR3: CASSLSGGYTGELFF. The CDR3 bases are TGTGCCAGCAGCCTGAGCGGGGGGTACACCGGGGAGCTGTTTTTT.

This chain links TRBV24-1 with TRBJ2-2; D gene uncertain. This CDR3 region has 18 residues. Trimming shortened V by 2 bases and J by 0 bases, and 15 bases separated the two germline ends. Germline CDR1 is KGHDR and CDR2 is SFDVKD. The DNA for the CDR3 is TGTGCCACCAGTGATTCCCAGGTGATTTTCGCGAACACCGGGGAGCTGTTTTTT. Protein: CATSDSQVIFANTGELFF.

The gene calls are TRBV12-3 or TRBV12-4 and TRBJ2-3; weak D call: TRBD1 (6 bases). The ends were cut back, 5 bases at V and 5 bases at J, with 11 bases in the middle. The CDR3 loop spans 13 amino acids. CDR3 amino acids: CASSNLGGDTQYF. In DNA, the CDR3 is TGTGCCAGCAGTAACCTAGGGGGAGATACGCAGTATTTT.